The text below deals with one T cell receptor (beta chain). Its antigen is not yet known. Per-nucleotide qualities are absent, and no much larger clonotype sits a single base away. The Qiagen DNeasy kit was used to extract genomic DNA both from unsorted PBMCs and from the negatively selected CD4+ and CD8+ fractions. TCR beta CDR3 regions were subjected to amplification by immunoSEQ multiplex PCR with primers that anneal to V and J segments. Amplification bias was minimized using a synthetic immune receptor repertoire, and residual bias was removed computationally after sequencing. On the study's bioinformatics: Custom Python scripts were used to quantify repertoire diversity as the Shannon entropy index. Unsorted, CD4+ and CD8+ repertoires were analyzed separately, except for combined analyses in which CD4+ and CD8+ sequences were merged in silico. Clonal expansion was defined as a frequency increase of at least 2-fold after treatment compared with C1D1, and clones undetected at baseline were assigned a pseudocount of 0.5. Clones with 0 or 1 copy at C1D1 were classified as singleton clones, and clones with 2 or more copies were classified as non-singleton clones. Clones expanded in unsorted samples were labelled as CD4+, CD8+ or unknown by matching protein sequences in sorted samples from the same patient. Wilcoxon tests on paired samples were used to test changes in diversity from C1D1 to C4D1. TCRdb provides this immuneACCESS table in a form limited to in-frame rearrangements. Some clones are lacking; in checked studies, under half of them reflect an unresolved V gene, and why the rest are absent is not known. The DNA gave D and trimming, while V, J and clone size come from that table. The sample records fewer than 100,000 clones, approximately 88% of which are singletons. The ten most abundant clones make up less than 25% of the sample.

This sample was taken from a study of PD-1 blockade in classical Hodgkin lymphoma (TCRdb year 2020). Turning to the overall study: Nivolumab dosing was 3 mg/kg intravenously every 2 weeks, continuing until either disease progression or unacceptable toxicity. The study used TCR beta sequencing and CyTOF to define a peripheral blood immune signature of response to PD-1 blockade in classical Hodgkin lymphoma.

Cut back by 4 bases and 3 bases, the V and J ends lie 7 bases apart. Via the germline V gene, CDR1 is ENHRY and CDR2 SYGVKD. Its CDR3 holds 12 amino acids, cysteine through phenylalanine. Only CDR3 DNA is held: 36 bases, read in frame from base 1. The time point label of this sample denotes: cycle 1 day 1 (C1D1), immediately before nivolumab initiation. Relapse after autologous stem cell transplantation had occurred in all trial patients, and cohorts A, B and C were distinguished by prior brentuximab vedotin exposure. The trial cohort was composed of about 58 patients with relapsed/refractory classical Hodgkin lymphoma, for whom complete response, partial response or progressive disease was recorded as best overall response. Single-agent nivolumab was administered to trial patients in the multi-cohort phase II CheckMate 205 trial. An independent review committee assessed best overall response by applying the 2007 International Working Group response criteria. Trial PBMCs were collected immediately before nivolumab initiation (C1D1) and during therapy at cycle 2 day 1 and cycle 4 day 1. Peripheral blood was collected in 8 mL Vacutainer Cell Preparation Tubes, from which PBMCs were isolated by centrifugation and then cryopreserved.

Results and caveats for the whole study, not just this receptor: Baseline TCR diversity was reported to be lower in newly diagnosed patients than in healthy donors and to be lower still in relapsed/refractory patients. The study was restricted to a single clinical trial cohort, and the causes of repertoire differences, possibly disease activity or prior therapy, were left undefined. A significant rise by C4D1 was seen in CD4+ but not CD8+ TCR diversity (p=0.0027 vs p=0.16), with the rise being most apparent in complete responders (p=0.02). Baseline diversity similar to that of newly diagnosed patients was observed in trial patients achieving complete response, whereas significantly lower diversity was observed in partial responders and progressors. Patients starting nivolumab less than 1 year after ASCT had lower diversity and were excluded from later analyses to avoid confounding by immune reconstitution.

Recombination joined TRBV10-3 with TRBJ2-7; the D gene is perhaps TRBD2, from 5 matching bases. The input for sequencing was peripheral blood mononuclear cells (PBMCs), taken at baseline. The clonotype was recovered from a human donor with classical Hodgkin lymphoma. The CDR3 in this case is CAISAGSYEQYF. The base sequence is TGTGCCATCAGTGCGGGAAGCTACGAGCAGTACTTC.